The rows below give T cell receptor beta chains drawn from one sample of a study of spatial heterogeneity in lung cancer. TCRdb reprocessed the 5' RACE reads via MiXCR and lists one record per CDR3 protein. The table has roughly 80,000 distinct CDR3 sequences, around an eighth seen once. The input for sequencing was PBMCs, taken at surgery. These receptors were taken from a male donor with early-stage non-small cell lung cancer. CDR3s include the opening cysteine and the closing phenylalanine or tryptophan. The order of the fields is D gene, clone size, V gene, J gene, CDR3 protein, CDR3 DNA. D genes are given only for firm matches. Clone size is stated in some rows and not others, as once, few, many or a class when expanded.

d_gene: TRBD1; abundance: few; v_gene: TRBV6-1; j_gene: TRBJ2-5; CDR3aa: CASRAPDRGETQYF; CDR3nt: TGTGCCAGCAGGGCCCCGGACAGGGGAGAGACCCAGTACTTC
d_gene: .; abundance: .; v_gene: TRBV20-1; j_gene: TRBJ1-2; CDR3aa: CSARDIGGSYGYTF; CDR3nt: TGCAGTGCTAGAGATATTGGAGGGAGCTATGGCTACACCTTC
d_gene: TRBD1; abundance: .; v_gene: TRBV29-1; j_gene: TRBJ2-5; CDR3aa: CSVEITGGGKTQYF; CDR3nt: TGCAGCGTTGAAATAACAGGGGGCGGGAAGACCCAGTACTTC
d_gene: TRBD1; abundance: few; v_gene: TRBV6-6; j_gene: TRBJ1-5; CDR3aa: CASTAGQAGNQPQHF; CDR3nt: TGTGCCAGCACCGCGGGACAGGCTGGGAATCAGCCCCAGCATTTT
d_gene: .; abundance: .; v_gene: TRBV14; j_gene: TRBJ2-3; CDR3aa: CASSDKIWKTTSTDTQYF; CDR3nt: TGTGCCAGCAGCGACAAGATATGGAAGACTACTAGCACAGATACGCAGTATTTT
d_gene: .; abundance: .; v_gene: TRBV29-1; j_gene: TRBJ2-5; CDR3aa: CSVKRNAGPQETQYF; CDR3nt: TGCAGCGTTAAAAGGAATGCAGGGCCCCAAGAGACCCAGTACTTC
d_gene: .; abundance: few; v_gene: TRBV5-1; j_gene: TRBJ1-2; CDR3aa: CASSPDLWTVNYGYTF; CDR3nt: TGCGCCAGCAGCCCTGACCTCTGGACGGTTAACTATGGCTACACCTTC
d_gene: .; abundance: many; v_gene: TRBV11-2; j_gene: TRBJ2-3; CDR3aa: CASSSPSLEPTDTQYF; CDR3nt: TGTGCCAGCAGCTCCCCTTCGTTAGAGCCCACAGATACGCAGTATTTT
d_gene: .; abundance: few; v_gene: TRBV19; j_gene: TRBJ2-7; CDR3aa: CASSMGLAFYEQYF; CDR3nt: TGTGCCAGTAGTATGGGCCTAGCGTTCTACGAGCAGTACTTC
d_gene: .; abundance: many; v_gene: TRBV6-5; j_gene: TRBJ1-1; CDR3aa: CASFRTASNPEAFF; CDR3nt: TGTGCCAGTTTTAGGACAGCCTCCAACCCTGAAGCTTTCTTT
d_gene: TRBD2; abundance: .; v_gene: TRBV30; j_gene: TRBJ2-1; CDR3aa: CAWSLTSGRAVEQFF; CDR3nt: TGTGCCTGGAGTTTGACTAGCGGGAGGGCCGTTGAGCAGTTCTTC
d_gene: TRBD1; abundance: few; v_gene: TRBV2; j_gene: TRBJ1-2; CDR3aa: CASSPPGQGARGYTF; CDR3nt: TGTGCCAGCAGTCCGCCGGGACAGGGGGCTCGAGGCTACACCTTC
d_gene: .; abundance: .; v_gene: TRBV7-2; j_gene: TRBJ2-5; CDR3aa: CASGDYLQETQYF; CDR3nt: TGTGCCAGCGGTGACTACCTCCAAGAGACCCAGTACTTC
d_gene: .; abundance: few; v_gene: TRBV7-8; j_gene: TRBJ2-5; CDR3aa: CASSRREYGETQYF; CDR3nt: TGTGCCAGCAGCCGGAGGGAGTATGGGGAGACCCAGTACTTC
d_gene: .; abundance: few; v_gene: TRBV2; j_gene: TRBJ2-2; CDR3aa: CASGMRASNTGELFF; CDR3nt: TGTGCCAGCGGTATGAGGGCCTCAAACACCGGGGAGCTGTTTTTT
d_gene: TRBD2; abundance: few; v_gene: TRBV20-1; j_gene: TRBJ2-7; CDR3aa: CSAGTSSSYEQYF; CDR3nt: TGCAGTGCTGGGACTAGCAGTTCCTACGAGCAGTACTTC
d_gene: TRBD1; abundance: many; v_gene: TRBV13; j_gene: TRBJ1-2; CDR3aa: CASSTDRVRKRFDYGYTF; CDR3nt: TGTGCCAGCAGCACGGACAGGGTGAGGAAGCGGTTTGACTATGGCTACACCTTC
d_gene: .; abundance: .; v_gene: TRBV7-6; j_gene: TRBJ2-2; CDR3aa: CASGPGSYTGELFF; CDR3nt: TGTGCCAGCGGCCCAGGGAGCTACACCGGGGAGCTGTTTTTT
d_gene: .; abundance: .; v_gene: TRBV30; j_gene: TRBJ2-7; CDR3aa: CAWKRQGGKQYF; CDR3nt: TGTGCCTGGAAGAGACAGGGAGGGAAACAGTACTTC
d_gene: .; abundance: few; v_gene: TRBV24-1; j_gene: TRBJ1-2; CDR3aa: CATSEAGQHYGYTF; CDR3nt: TGTGCCACCAGTGAAGCAGGACAGCACTATGGCTACACCTTC
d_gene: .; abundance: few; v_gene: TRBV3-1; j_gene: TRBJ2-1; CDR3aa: CASSQGLAWNNEQFF; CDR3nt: TGTGCCAGCAGCCAAGGTCTAGCGTGGAACAATGAGCAGTTCTTC
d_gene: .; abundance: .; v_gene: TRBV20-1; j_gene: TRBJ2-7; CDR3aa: CSAPDASGEQYF; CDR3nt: TGCAGTGCACCGGACGCTTCGGGGGAGCAGTACTTC
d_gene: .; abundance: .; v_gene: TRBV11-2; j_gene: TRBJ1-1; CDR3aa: CASSLVGPGTEAFF; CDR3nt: TGTGCCAGCAGCTTGGTGGGGCCCGGCACTGAAGCTTTCTTT
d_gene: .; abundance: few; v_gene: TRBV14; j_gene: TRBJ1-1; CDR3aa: CASSQVPGTEAFF; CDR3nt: TGTGCCAGCAGCCAAGTCCCGGGAACTGAAGCTTTCTTT
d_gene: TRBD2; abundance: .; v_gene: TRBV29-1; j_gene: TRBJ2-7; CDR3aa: CSVSPTSGMVEQYF; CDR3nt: TGCAGCGTTTCTCCGACTAGCGGGATGGTCGAGCAGTACTTC
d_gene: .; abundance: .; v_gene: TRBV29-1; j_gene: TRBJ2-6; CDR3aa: CSAHVRVSGANVLTF; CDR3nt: TGCAGCGCACACGTCAGGGTTTCTGGGGCCAACGTCCTGACTTTC
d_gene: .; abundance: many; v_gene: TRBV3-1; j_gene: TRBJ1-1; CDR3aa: CASSQVFRRGVLSSAEAFF; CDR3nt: TGTGCCAGCAGCCAAGTCTTCCGGAGGGGGGTCTTAAGTAGCGCTGAAGCTTTCTTT
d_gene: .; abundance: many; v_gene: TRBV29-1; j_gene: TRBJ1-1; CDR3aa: CSVEKGNTEAFF; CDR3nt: TGCAGCGTTGAAAAGGGGAACACTGAAGCTTTCTTT
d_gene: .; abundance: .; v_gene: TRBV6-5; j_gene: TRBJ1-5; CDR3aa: CASSYLLGQPQHF; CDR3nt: TGTGCCAGCAGTTACTTGCTGGGTCAGCCCCAGCATTTT
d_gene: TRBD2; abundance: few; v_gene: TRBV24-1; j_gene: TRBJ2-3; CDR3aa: CATSDLTLAWEAGSLINTDTQYF; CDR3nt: TGTGCCACCAGTGATTTGACCCTGGCTTGGGAAGCGGGGTCACTGATAAACACAGATACGCAGTATTTT
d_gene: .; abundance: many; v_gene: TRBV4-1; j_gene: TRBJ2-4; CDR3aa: CASSQDRLAKNIQYF; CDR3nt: TGCGCCAGCAGCCAAGATCGACTAGCCAAAAACATTCAGTACTTC
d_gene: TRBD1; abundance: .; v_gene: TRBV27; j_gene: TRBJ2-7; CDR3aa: CASSLGASGQAHEQYF; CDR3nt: TGTGCCAGCAGTTTAGGGGCCTCCGGACAGGCCCACGAGCAGTACTTC
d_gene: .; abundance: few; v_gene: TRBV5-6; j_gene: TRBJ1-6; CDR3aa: CASSPDINNSPLHF; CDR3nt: TGTGCCAGCAGCCCGGACATTAATAATTCACCCCTCCACTTT
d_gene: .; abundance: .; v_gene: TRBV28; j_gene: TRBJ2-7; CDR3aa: CASSPGTSPYEQYF; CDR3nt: TGTGCCAGCAGTCCGGGGACATCCCCCTACGAGCAGTACTTC
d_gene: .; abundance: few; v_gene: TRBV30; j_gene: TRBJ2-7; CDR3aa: CAWSVLSGPYEQYF; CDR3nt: TGTGCCTGGAGTGTACTGAGCGGGCCCTACGAGCAGTACTTC
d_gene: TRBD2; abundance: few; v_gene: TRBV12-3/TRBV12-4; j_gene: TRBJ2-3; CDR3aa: CASSLRLAGFTDTQYF; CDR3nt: TGTGCCAGCAGTTTGCGGCTAGCGGGTTTCACAGATACGCAGTATTTT
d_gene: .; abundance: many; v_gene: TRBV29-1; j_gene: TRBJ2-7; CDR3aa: CSAARSTYEQYF; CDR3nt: TGCAGCGCCGCGCGCTCCACCTACGAGCAGTACTTC